This T cell receptor beta chain was sequenced during a study of blood T cell repertoires in COVID-19 (dated by TCRdb to the early 2020s). Regarding the study in general: Collaborator samples came from the United States, Italy and Spain and covered acute and convalescent phases of COVID-19. The prospective study material was composed of cDNA or gDNA derived from T cells, B-cell-depleted T cells, or PBMCs. Subjects who had been exposed to COVID-19, were actively infected with it, or had recovered from it provided the deeply sampled blood TCRbeta repertoires that made up the dataset. A freely available public database, intended as a resource for researchers studying the immune response to SARS-CoV-2, is where the repertoires were released. Samples were obtained from the ongoing ImmuneRACE study (first 160 participants) and from 1,000 to 1,500 subjects provided by 6 global collaborators. Sample metadata almost always included a de-identified subject ID, COVID-19 status, age in years and sex. Where HLA class I and class II types were available, the types were taken from metadata supplied by the sample provider, not from assay-based typing. Points the paper makes about the study in general: Clinical and demographic metadata were provided uncurated, with the amount varying by source and participant.

TCRbeta CDR3 regions were amplified from genomic DNA using the immunoSEQ Assay, a bias-controlled multiplex PCR. On the study's bioinformatics: The number of nucleated cells in each sample was estimated by amplification of reference gene primers within the assay. Sequence reads were collapsed and filtered to measure the absolute abundance of every unique TCRbeta CDR3 rearrangement. Productive Simpson clonality was computed per sample as the square root of Simpson's diversity index over productive rearrangements. This is the immuneACCESS table as TCRdb keeps it, with only in-frame sequences that have V and J called. A part of the clones is gone; compared with another copy, unresolved V genes explain less than half, and the rest is unexplained. The DNA gave D and trimming, while V, J and clone size come from that table. This sample lists under 150,000 clones; about 92% were detected once. The top ten clonotypes cover 4.6% of the sample.

As regards this clone: Its antigen is unknown. No quality values exist for individual bases; no much larger clone is one base distant.

The CDR3 holds 20 amino acids from the cysteine to the phenylalanine. The read is trimmed to its CDR3 DNA, 60 bases read in frame from base 1. V is clipped by 2 bases and J by 4 bases, and the sequence between their germline boundaries is 29 bases long. According to the germline V gene, CDR1 reads SGHNT and CDR2 reads YENEEA. In Seattle, one collaborating source enrolled patients while the infection was active and tracked those patients longitudinally over the course of disease. The collaborating institutions used their own protocols to collect whole blood in K2EDTA tubes. For TCRbeta analysis, collaborator samples were shipped as frozen whole blood, as isolated PBMCs, or as DNA extracted from either sample type.

The receptor comes from a man aged 55 to 69 with COVID-19, enrolled during active disease. Material: peripheral blood. The chain couples TRBV11-3 to TRBJ2-5; TRBD2 is a possible D gene, resting on 7 matching bases. The nucleotide sequence reads as follows: TGTGCCAGCAGCTTACGCAGGCCTCCCGGGGGGACACCTTATCGAGAGACCCAGTACTTC. Its protein is CASSLRRPPGGTPYRETQYF.